This T cell receptor (beta chain) was identified during a study of blood T cells in healthy people across ages. Study observations and caveats: With age, beta diversity per million T cells declined roughly linearly, significantly by approximately 40.

Germline CDR1 DFQATT, CDR2 SNEGSKA (reference sequence). This CDR3 contains 15 residues. PCR was performed a second time for roughly 7 to 11 cycles using a sample-barcoded 5' primer and a J-beta primer mix. TCRdb reprocessed the 5' RACE reads via MiXCR and lists one record per CDR3 protein. In the table there are roughly 930,000 distinct CDR3 sequences, around 48% of which are singletons. For this clonotype: Its antigen is currently unknown.

The sequenced sample consisted of blood. V and J are TRBV20-1 and TRBJ2-5; D perhaps matches TRBD2 (6 bases). The J call may be mistaken, given a closer DNA end match to TRBJ2-7. The receptor was derived from a man aged 25-45 years in good health. CDR3: CSARDSGDSRYEQYF. CDR3 in DNA: TGCAGTGCTAGAGATTCCGGGGACTCTCGTTACGAGCAGTACTTC.